The 31 T cell receptor beta chains below were found in one sample sequenced in a study of CD8 T cells in Susac syndrome. About 0.5 to 1 ug RNA was reverse transcribed with random hexamers. Each CDR3 protein gets one entry after TCRdb re-called the immunoSEQ multiplex PCR reads with MiXCR. The sample lists about 84,000 distinct CDR3 sequences, 90% to 97% occurring once. The specimen sequenced was CD8+ T cells from PBMCs. These receptors all come from a human donor with Susac syndrome.

The CDR3 protein is CAWSVAGNEQFF. CDR3 nucleotides: TGTGCCTGGAGTGTAGCGGGGAATGAGCAGTTCTTC. This rearrangement joins TRBV30 to TRBJ2-1; 7 bases align to TRBD2. Germline V gene lookup returns CDR1 GTSNPN and CDR2 SVGIG (reference sequence). The length of the CDR3 is 12 residues. Trimming removed 0 bases from V and 7 bases from J; junction bases left unmatched: 0.

V gene TRBV5-4 combines with J gene TRBJ2-2; TRBD1 matches at 10 bases. V trimming: 4 bases; J trimming: 7 bases; junction bases outside the gene matches: 10. CDR3 length: 16 amino acids. Germline CDR1 is SGHNT and CDR2 is YYREEE (reference sequence). CDR3 protein: CASSSPGQGLGGELFF. CDR3 DNA: TGTGCCAGCAGCAGTCCGGGACAGGGGTTGGGCGGGGAGCTGTTTTTT.

The genes are TRBV4-1 and TRBJ2-1; D is possibly TRBD2 (6 bases). Germline V gene sequence: CDR1 MGHRA, CDR2 YSYEKL. The CDR3 is 16 amino acids. V was clipped by 3 bases and J by 2 bases, with 14 bases between them. The CDR3 DNA reads TGCGCCAGCAGCCACGTCGGGAGTTTCCCCTACAATGAGCAGTTCTTC. It specifies CASSHVGSFPYNEQFF.

The chain has TRBV4-3 and TRBJ2-1, with D possibly TRBD2 on 5 matching bases. Germline CDR1 LGHNA, CDR2 YSLEER. V was cut by 1 base and J by 8 bases, with 24 bases left in between. CDR3 length: 18 residues. The CDR3 loop is CASSQAHVGLSRVYEQFF. DNA of the CDR3: TGCGCCAGCAGCCAAGCTCACGTCGGACTTTCAAGGGTTTATGAGCAGTTCTTC.

This chain links TRBV20-1 with TRBJ1-2, with D possibly matching TRBD1 (5 bases). The V gene's germline CDR1 is DFQATT and CDR2 SNEGSKA (reference sequence). The germline V and J ends were trimmed by 0 bases and 8 bases, with 19 bases remaining between them. CDR3 length: 15 amino acids. The CDR3 region has the DNA TGCAGTGCTAGAGACTCCGGTGGAGGGGCCCGGGGCTACACCTTC. Translation: CSARDSGGGARGYTF.

The J gene is TRBJ2-7, the V gene TRBV3-1, with 15 bases lining up with TRBD2. This CDR3 is 17 amino acids long. CDR1 is LGHDT, CDR2 YNNKEL, per germline (reference sequence). V shed 3 bases and J 0 bases; nucleotides not matched to a gene: 3. Here the CDR3 reads CASSQGTSGRSSYEQYF. Here the CDR3 DNA reads TGTGCCAGCAGCCAGGGGACTAGCGGGAGGAGCTCCTACGAGCAGTACTTC.

The chain uses TRBV27 and TRBJ1-1; the D gene is possibly TRBD1 (5 bases). The germline V and J ends were trimmed by 3 bases and 6 bases, with 8 bases remaining between them. CDR1 is MNHEY, CDR2 SMNVEV, per germline (reference sequence). CDR3 length: 12 amino acids. The CDR3 DNA follows: TGTGCCAGCAGTTTTCAGGGCGCTGAAGCTTTCTTT. Protein: CASSFQGAEAFF.

This chain connects TRBV10-3 to TRBJ1-1, with D unclear. Deletions cut 0 bases from V and 3 bases from J, with 8 bases between. Germline CDR1 and CDR2: ENHRY and SYGVKD. CDR3 length: 14 residues. CDR3 amino acids: CAISESGGDTEAFF. The CDR3 DNA follows: TGTGCCATCAGTGAGTCGGGAGGAGACACTGAAGCTTTCTTT.

This chain uses TRBV2 with TRBJ2-7, with D possibly matching TRBD1 (6 bases). The CDR3 has 15 residues. With 3 bases removed from V and 2 bases from J, the gap between germline ends came to 14 bases. Per the germline V gene, CDR1 is SNHLY and CDR2 is FYNNEI. The CDR3 region is CASSDGQTTPYEQYF. CDR3 coding DNA: TGTGCCAGCAGTGATGGACAGACTACACCCTACGAGCAGTACTTC.

There are a few counts of this clonotype. The chain is built from TRBV13 and TRBJ1-1; D gene unclear. The CDR3 sequence is 14 residues long. The germline gives CDR1 PRHDT, CDR2 FYEKMQ (reference sequence). The germline V and J ends were trimmed by 0 bases and 6 bases, with 11 bases remaining between them. CDR3 sequence: CASSLGEGSPEAFF. In nucleotides, the CDR3 is TGTGCCAGCAGCTTAGGGGAAGGCTCCCCTGAAGCTTTCTTT.

The rearrangement uses TRBV20-1 and TRBJ1-2; the D is unclear. Germline lookup yields CDR1 DFQATT and CDR2 SNEGSKA (reference sequence). The CDR3 has 13 residues. Trimming took 1 base from V and 3 from J, leaving 9 bases between them. The CDR3 DNA reads as TGCAGTGCTAGAGGGGGTCGGGACTATGGCTACACCTTC. Translating gives CSARGGRDYGYTF.

This sequence joins TRBV4-3 and TRBJ2-7, with D tentatively TRBD1 or TRBD2 (5 bases each). Germline V lookup: CDR1 LGHNA, CDR2 YSLEER. With 3 bases removed from V and 7 bases from J, the gap between germline ends came to 16 bases. This CDR3 region has 14 residues. CDR3 sequence: CASSQFTGWGEQYF. The CDR3 DNA reads as TGCGCCAGCAGCCAGTTCACGGGTTGGGGGGAGCAGTACTTC.

The V gene is TRBV20-1, the J gene TRBJ2-5; 11 bases are a match to TRBD2. This CDR3 region has 14 residues. The germline V gene has CDR1 DFQATT and CDR2 SNEGSKA (reference sequence). The ends lost 7 bases at V and 2 bases at J; junction bases unmatched: 6. As DNA, the CDR3 is TGCAGTGTTCAACTAGCGGGAGCTCAAGAGACCCAGTACTTC. Translation gives CSVQLAGAQETQYF.

The sample holds one count of this clonotype. The V and J genes are TRBV7-2 and TRBJ1-5; D uncertain. V was trimmed by 0 bases and J by 4 bases, leaving 4 bases between them. In germline, CDR1 is SGHTA, CDR2 FQGNSA. The length of the CDR3 is 13 residues. The CDR3 here is CASSLALNQPQHF. In nucleotides, the CDR3 is TGTGCCAGCAGCTTAGCCCTGAATCAGCCCCAGCATTTT.

The chain uses TRBV27 and TRBJ2-5; tentatively, D is TRBD1 or TRBD2 (6 bases each). Germline CDR1 and CDR2: MNHEY and SMNVEV (reference sequence). The CDR3 covers 15 residues. V lost 0 bases, J lost 5 bases, and 13 bases lay in between. Written as DNA, the CDR3 is TGTGCCAGCAGTTTATCGTCGGGGGCCAGGGAGACCCAGTACTTC. Amino acids: CASSLSSGARETQYF.

The V gene is TRBV13, the J gene TRBJ1-2, with D possibly being TRBD1 (5 bases). CDR1 is PRHDT, CDR2 FYEKMQ, per germline (reference sequence). This CDR3 spans 13 amino acids. V lost 3 bases, J lost 8 bases, and 13 bases lay in between. The CDR3, as DNA: TGTGCCAGCAGCTTGGGCAGCGGGGGGGGCTACACCTTC. It yields the protein CASSLGSGGGYTF.

The chain uses TRBV27 and TRBJ1-2, with D uncertain. Deletions cut 5 bases from V and 5 bases from J, with 12 bases between. This CDR3 has 13 residues. The germline CDR1 and CDR2 sequences are MNHEY and SMNVEV (reference sequence). CDR3 coding DNA: TGTGCCAGCAGTCCCGGTGGGGTTTATGGCTACACCTTC. Translated, it gives CASSPGGVYGYTF.

The chain is built from TRBV5-1 and TRBJ2-1, with TRBD1 matching 7 bases. The CDR3 has 14 residues. Germline lookup yields CDR1 SGHRS and CDR2 YFSETQ. The V segment lost 0 bases and the J segment 8 bases; nucleotides outside the gene matches: 5. CDR3 loop: CASSLVRGRDEQFF. In DNA, the CDR3 is TGCGCCAGCAGCTTGGTTAGGGGGCGGGATGAGCAGTTCTTC.

The chain carries TRBV6-2 or TRBV6-3 and TRBJ2-3; D ambiguous. CDR3 length: 11 residues. V was cut by 5 bases and J by 7 bases, with 7 bases left in between. Germline CDR1 reads MNHEY; CDR2 reads SVGEGT. As DNA, the CDR3 is TGTGCCAGCAGTAGGGAATATACGCAGTATTTT. This sequence encodes CASSREYTQYF.

The chain carries TRBV29-1 and TRBJ2-3, with D possibly being TRBD2 (5 bases). Germline CDR1 reads SQVTM; CDR2 reads ANQGSEA. CDR3 length: 13 amino acids. V was clipped by 3 bases and J by 3 bases, with 10 bases between them. The CDR3 sequence is CSVDEAATDTQYF. CDR3 nucleotide sequence: TGCAGCGTTGACGAAGCGGCTACAGATACGCAGTATTTT.

In DNA, the CDR3 is TGTGCCAGCAGTCTAGGGTTTTCTGGGGCCAACGTCCTGACTTTC. Protein: CASSLGFSGANVLTF. The rearrangement links TRBV28 to TRBJ2-6; D gene uncertain. The CDR3 totals 15 residues. Trimming removed 5 bases from V and 1 base from J, with 9 bases in between. Per the germline V gene, CDR1 is MDHEN and CDR2 is SYDVKM.

The rearrangement links TRBV9 to TRBJ2-3; either TRBD1 or TRBD2 may fit D (6 bases each). Trimming took off 3 bases at V and 4 bases at J, with 9 bases between the two ends. Germline CDR1 reads SGDLS; CDR2 reads YYNGEE. The CDR3 is made up of 13 amino acids. This chain's CDR3 is CASSEGGADTQYF. The CDR3 nucleotides read TGTGCCAGCAGCGAGGGGGGAGCAGATACGCAGTATTTT.

The rearrangement links TRBV14 to TRBJ2-1; 9 bases map to TRBD1. This CDR3 is 14 amino acids long. V shed 6 bases and J 7 bases; nucleotides not matched to a gene: 7. In germline, CDR1 is SGHDN, CDR2 FVKESK. The CDR3 region has the DNA TGTGCCAGCAGACCCGGGACAGGGCTGAATGAGCAGTTCTTC. It encodes CASRPGTGLNEQFF.

In its sample, this clonotype was seen once. This sequence joins TRBV13 and TRBJ2-5; TRBD2 matches 11 bases. V dropped 4 bases and J dropped 1; count of bases not matched to a gene: 5. Germline V gene lookup returns CDR1 PRHDT and CDR2 FYEKMQ (reference sequence). CDR3 size: 16 residues. In DNA, the CDR3 is TGTGCCAGCAGCTCCTCTAGCGGGAGGCTCCAAGAGACCCAGTACTTC. This codes for CASSSSSGRLQETQYF. Drawing the rest from reference TRBV13 and TRBJ2-5, the complete variable domain is AAGVIQSPRHLIKEKRETATLKCYPIPRHDTVYWYQQGPGQDPQFLISFYEKMQSDKGSIPDRFSAQQFSDYHSELNMSSLELGDSALYFCASSSSSGRLQETQYFGPGTRLLVL.

The V call is TRBV20-1, the J call TRBJ2-3; weak D call: TRBD1 (6 bases). The CDR3 consists of 13 residues. The V end lost 7 bases, the J end lost 2 bases, and 13 bases lay between the germline ends. Per the germline V gene, CDR1 is DFQATT and CDR2 is SNEGSKA (reference sequence). Written as DNA, the CDR3 is TGCAGTGATGAACAGGGTTTCACAGATACGCAGTATTTT. This codes for CSDEQGFTDTQYF.

This rearrangement joins TRBV6-1 to TRBJ2-1; the match to TRBD2 covers 8 bases. There are 14 residues in the CDR3. CDR1 and CDR2 (germline): MNHNS, SASEGT. Trimming took 7 bases from V and 6 from J; bases not matched to a gene: 8. The CDR3 is CASTVTSASNEQFF. In DNA, the CDR3 is TGTGCCAGCACCGTGACTAGCGCAAGCAATGAGCAGTTCTTC.

The rearrangement uses TRBV4-3 and TRBJ2-1; TRBD2 is a possible D gene (6 bases). CDR3 length equals 15 residues. With 0 bases removed from V and 3 bases from J, the gap between germline ends came to 9 bases. Germline values: CDR1 LGHNA, CDR2 YSLEER. In DNA, the CDR3 is TGCGCCAGCAGCCAAGAGGAGGGAAACTACAATGAGCAGTTCTTC. Protein sequence: CASSQEEGNYNEQFF.

The rearrangement links TRBV9 to TRBJ2-1; a weak D match, TRBD2 (7 bases). V dropped 0 bases and J dropped 4 bases, with 14 bases sitting between them. Per germline, CDR1 SGDLS and CDR2 YYNGEE. The CDR3 is 16 amino acids. CDR3 sequence (DNA): TGTGCCAGCAGCGTAGATGGGGGGGGGCCTTACAATGAGCAGTTCTTC. Translated, it gives CASSVDGGGPYNEQFF.

This chain links TRBV5-4 with TRBJ2-1; D gene uncertain. Between the trimmed V and J ends, which lost 2 bases and 9 bases, there was a span of 9 bases. The CDR3 sequence is 12 residues long. Germline V gives CDR1 SGHNT, CDR2 YYREEE (reference sequence). CDR3 sequence (DNA): TGTGCCAGCAGCTTTGGTGACATTGAGCAGTTCTTC. Protein product: CASSFGDIEQFF.

The CDR3 sequence is CSAKSGSSYNEQFF. CDR3 DNA: TGCAGCGCAAAGTCGGGTTCCTCCTACAATGAGCAGTTCTTC. The V gene is TRBV29-1, the J gene TRBJ2-1; no clear D. Germline CDR1 reads SQVTM; CDR2 reads ANQGSEA. V dropped 7 bases and J dropped 0 bases, with 13 bases sitting between them. The CDR3 is 14 residues long.

This clonotype was detected only once. The chain joins TRBV6-5 to TRBJ2-2; 10 bases map to TRBD2. CDR1 is MNHEY and CDR2 is SVGAGI in the germline V gene. The CDR3 runs to 15 residues. The trim removed 5 bases at V and 3 bases at J, leaving 3 bases unmatched. The CDR3 loop is CASSIAGGDTGELFF. CDR3 DNA: TGTGCCAGCAGTATAGCGGGGGGCGACACCGGGGAGCTGTTTTTT.